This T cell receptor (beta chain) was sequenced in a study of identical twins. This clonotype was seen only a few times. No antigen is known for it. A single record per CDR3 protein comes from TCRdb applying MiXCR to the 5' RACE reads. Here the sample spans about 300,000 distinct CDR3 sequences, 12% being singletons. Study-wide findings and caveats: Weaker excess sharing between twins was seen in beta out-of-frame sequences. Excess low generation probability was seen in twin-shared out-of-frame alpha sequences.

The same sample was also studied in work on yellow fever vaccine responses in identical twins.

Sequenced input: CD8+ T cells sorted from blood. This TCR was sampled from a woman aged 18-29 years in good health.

The chain's CDR3 is CAISLTGDPYEQYF. The DNA of the CDR3 is TGTGCCATCAGTCTGACAGGGGACCCCTACGAGCAGTACTTC. The chain carries TRBV10-3 and TRBJ2-7; 8 bases match TRBD1. Trimming took 5 bases from V and 2 from J; bases not matched to a gene: 5. Germline lookup yields CDR1 ENHRY and CDR2 SYGVKD. There are 14 residues in the CDR3.